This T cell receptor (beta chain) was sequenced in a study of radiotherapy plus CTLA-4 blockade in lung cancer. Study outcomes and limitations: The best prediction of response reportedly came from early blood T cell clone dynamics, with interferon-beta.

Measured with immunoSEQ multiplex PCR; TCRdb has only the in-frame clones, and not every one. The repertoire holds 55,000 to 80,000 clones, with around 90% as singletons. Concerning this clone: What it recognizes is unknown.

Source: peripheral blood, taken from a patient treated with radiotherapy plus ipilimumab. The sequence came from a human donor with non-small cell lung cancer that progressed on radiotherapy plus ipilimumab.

CDR3 sequence reads: CASSYRDNEQYF. CDR3 DNA: TGCGCCAGCAGCTACCGGGACAACGAGCAGTACTTC. The genes are TRBV5-1 and TRBJ2-7; weak D call: TRBD1 (6 bases). The CDR3 runs 12 residues. The germline V and J ends were trimmed by 3 bases and 5 bases, with 9 bases remaining between them. Per the germline V gene, CDR1 is SGHRS and CDR2 is YFSETQ.